This is a list of T cell receptor beta chains from one sample in a study of shared clonotypes between healthy human individuals. TCRdb keeps only in-frame clones here, not all; method: immunoSEQ multiplex PCR. The sample includes nearly 600,000 clones, roughly 95% of them seen just once. Sequenced material: naive CD8+ T cells sorted from blood. The origin of the receptors is a woman in her 30s in good health. CDR3s include the opening cysteine and the closing phenylalanine or tryptophan. D genes are given only for firm matches. A clone size is listed for some rows: how often the clone was seen (once, few, many), or a class if it is expanded.

TRBV18	TRBJ2-3	NA	TRBD2	TGTGCCAGCTCCGAATTAGCGGGAGGTTACAAAGATACGCAGTATTTT	CASSELAGGYKDTQYF
TRBV19	TRBJ1-1	NA	NA	TGTGCCACTCAAGAGAGGTTGGCTGAAGCTTTCTTT	CATQERLAEAFF
TRBV25-1	TRBJ1-1	once	NA	TGTGCCAGCAGTGAATGGGAGGACGGTGAAGCTTTCTTT	CASSEWEDGEAFF
TRBV2	TRBJ1-2	NA	TRBD1	TGTGCCAGCATTAGGGACAGGGGGCTATTTTATGGCTACACCTTC	CASIRDRGLFYGYTF
TRBV11-2	TRBJ2-7	once	NA	TGTGCCAGCAGCTTGCCAGGGGCGGGTTCCTACGAGCAGTACTTC	CASSLPGAGSYEQYF
TRBV2	TRBJ2-7	NA	NA	TGTGCCAGCAGTGATAACGAGGCAGTCTTTTCCTACGAGCAGTACTTC	CASSDNEAVFSYEQYF
TRBV28	TRBJ2-7	NA	NA	TGTGCCAGCAAGACAGGTTTAACCTACGAGCAGTACTTC	CASKTGLTYEQYF
TRBV21-1	TRBJ1-1	NA	NA	TGTGCCAGAGACGACAACACTGAAGCTTTCTTT	CARDDNTEAFF
TRBV11-2	TRBJ2-1	NA	TRBD2	TGTGCCAGCAGCTTAGTTCTAGCGGGATCCGCTGAGCAGTTCTTC	CASSLVLAGSAEQFF
TRBV11-2	TRBJ2-4	NA	TRBD1	TGTGCCAGCAGCTTTTTGTTGGGACAGGGTGGTGGAGCCAAAAACATTCAGTACTTC	CASSFLLGQGGGAKNIQYF
TRBV19	TRBJ1-5	NA	NA	TGTGCCAGTAGTACAGAAAGTTATAGCAATCAGCCCCAGCATTTT	CASSTESYSNQPQHF
TRBV5-3	TRBJ1-4	NA	NA	TGTGCCAGAAGCTGGGACTATAACTACTCTAATCGGGAAAAACTGTTTTTT	CARSWDYNYSNREKLFF
TRBV11-3	TRBJ2-2	once	TRBD2	TGTGCCAGCAGCCCCGGACTAGCGGGGCACACCGGGGAGCTGTTTTTT	CASSPGLAGHTGELFF
TRBV5-5	TRBJ1-2	NA	NA	TGTGCCAGCAGCTTGATACTGGATGGCTACACCTTC	CASSLILDGYTF
TRBV7-9	TRBJ1-2	NA	NA	TGTGCCAGCAGCTCCGGGGGTGGCGCTAACTATGGCTACACCTTC	CASSSGGGANYGYTF
TRBV5-1	TRBJ2-1	NA	TRBD2	TGCGCCAGCAGCTTGGGTCTAGCGGGAGGGCGCGGGGATGAGCAGTTCTTC	CASSLGLAGGRGDEQFF
TRBV11-2	TRBJ2-7	NA	NA	TGTGCCAGCAGCCTAGGGACCAACTACGAGCAGTACTTC	CASSLGTNYEQYF
TRBV10-1	TRBJ2-1	NA	NA	TGCGCCAGCAGTGAGTCAGGGGAGGGGGTTTACAATGAGCAGTTCTTC	CASSESGEGVYNEQFF
TRBV7-9	TRBJ2-7	NA	TRBD1	TGTGCCAGCAGCTATAGCCAGGGGGATTTCTACGAGCAGTACTTC	CASSYSQGDFYEQYF